Each of the 11 T cell receptor beta chains below was sequenced from the same sample in a study of blood T cell repertoires in COVID-19. Produced via immunoSEQ multiplex PCR; TCRdb's table is partial and in-frame only. This table holds about 180,000 clones, about 88% found once. Input material: PBMCs or T cells enriched from blood (not recorded which). Receptor source: a woman aged 40 to 50 with acute COVID-19.

This clone appeared a single time. The chain couples TRBV3-1 (or the pseudogene TRBV3-2) to TRBJ2-1, with TRBD1 as a possible D gene (6 bases). The CDR3 contains 16 residues. Deletions cut 3 bases from V and 0 bases from J, with 12 bases between. Germline assignment: CDR1 LGHDT and CDR2 YNNKEL (reference sequence). CDR3 in DNA: TGTGCCAGCAGCCACCGGACAGTCCCCTCCTACAATGAGCAGTTCTTC. As protein: CASSHRTVPSYNEQFF.

V is TRBV19 and J is TRBJ2-7, with D hard to call. Trimming pared 1 base from V and 6 bases from J, leaving 10 bases between. Germline CDR1 is LNHDA and CDR2 is SQIVND (reference sequence). This CDR3 is 13 amino acids long. This CDR3 is CASSIVSSAEQYF. Written as DNA, the CDR3 is TGTGCCAGTAGTATAGTTTCCAGCGCCGAGCAGTACTTC.

This clone occurred once. The sample holds other DNA sequences that translate to the same CDR3. The V call is TRBV3-1 (or the pseudogene TRBV3-2), the J call TRBJ1-3, with a weak D call TRBD1 (5 bases). Germline V CDR1 and CDR2: LGHDT, YNNKEL (reference sequence). V was shortened by 1 base and J by 2 bases, with 6 bases between the two germline ends. CDR3 length equals 14 residues. CDR3 DNA: TGTGCCAGCAGCCAAGGGGGGGCTGGAAACACCATATATTTT. Translation gives CASSQGGAGNTIYF.

The gene calls are TRBV5-8 and TRBJ2-2; no reliable D call. V lost 5 bases and J 7 bases, leaving 6 bases between the germline ends. CDR1 is SGHTS, CDR2 YDEGEE, per germline. The CDR3 extends over 11 amino acids. CDR3 sequence: CASSSLGELFF. The CDR3 DNA sequence: TGTGCCAGCAGTAGTCTCGGGGAGCTGTTTTTT.

This chain links TRBV6-6 with TRBJ1-2; 11 bases are shared with TRBD1. The CDR3 extends over 15 amino acids. Germline loops: CDR1 MNHNY, CDR2 SVGAGI (reference sequence). Trimming removed 5 bases from V and 0 bases from J; junction bases left unmatched: 2. The CDR3 DNA follows: TGTGCCAGCAGTCCGGACAGGGGGCCTAACTATGGCTACACCTTC. Translating it yields CASSPDRGPNYGYTF.

This chain uses TRBV28 with TRBJ1-1; 7 bases align to TRBD1. Germline V gives CDR1 MDHEN, CDR2 SYDVKM. V trimming: 7 bases; J trimming: 1 base; junction bases outside the gene matches: 21. The CDR3 contains 19 residues. The CDR3 region has the DNA TGTGCCAGCAAAGTTTCCGAGGCCTTTTGGAGGACAGGGAACACTGAAGCTTTCTTT. Encoded protein: CASKVSEAFWRTGNTEAFF.

The chain employs TRBV5-1 and TRBJ2-2; 9 bases are shared with TRBD1. The CDR3 runs to 15 residues. Losses at the gene ends were 0 bases for V and 5 bases for J; bases not matched to a gene: 2. Germline V gives CDR1 SGHRS, CDR2 YFSETQ. CDR3 sequence reads: CASSLVQGATGELFF. CDR3 bases: TGCGCCAGCAGCTTGGTACAGGGGGCTACCGGGGAGCTGTTTTTT.

The rearrangement joins TRBV19 to TRBJ2-3, with D possibly TRBD2 on 5 matching bases. CDR1 is LNHDA and CDR2 is SQIVND in the germline V gene (reference sequence). Trimming pared 0 bases from V and 3 bases from J, leaving 7 bases between. The CDR3 covers 14 residues. The CDR3, as DNA: TGTGCCAGTAGTATAGATCTAGCAACAGATACGCAGTATTTT. Amino acids: CASSIDLATDTQYF.

The rearrangement links TRBV19 to TRBJ1-4; D is possibly TRBD1 (5 bases). V was trimmed by 4 bases and J by 5 bases, leaving 14 bases between them. Germline CDR1 is LNHDA and CDR2 is SQIVND (reference sequence). The CDR3 is 15 amino acids. CDR3 DNA: TGTGCCAGTAGTACGAGGACAAACCAAAATGAAAAACTGTTTTTT. It yields the protein CASSTRTNQNEKLFF.

The gene calls are TRBV2 and TRBJ1-4; no clear D. The V gene's germline CDR1 is SNHLY and CDR2 FYNNEI. Trimming pared 4 bases from V and 0 bases from J, leaving 9 bases between. The CDR3 totals 15 residues. CDR3 DNA: TGTGCCAGCAGTGGCCCCACAACAACTAATGAAAAACTGTTTTTT. Protein product: CASSGPTTTNEKLFF.

This clone appeared once. The rearrangement links TRBV18 to TRBJ1-1, with 7 bases fitting TRBD1. Germline loops: CDR1 KGHSH, CDR2 LQKENI. The V gene end was trimmed by 2 bases and the J gene end by 3 bases; junction bases not matched to a gene: 3. The CDR3 length is 14 residues. This CDR3 reads CASSPGGQYTEAFF. CDR3 coding DNA: TGTGCCAGCTCACCAGGGGGACAGTACACTGAAGCTTTCTTT.